This record covers a single T cell receptor (beta chain). The antigen is not known. TCRdb ran MiXCR on the 5' RACE reads and lists one entry per CDR3 protein. The data hold a few hundred thousand distinct CDR3 sequences, with less than 20% observed a single time. The data originate from a study of identical twins. Looked up from germline, CDR1 is SGHTA and CDR2 is FQGNSA. V gave up 2 bases and J gave up 8 bases; unmatched junction bases: 5. This CDR3 has 14 amino acids. Overall study results and limits: When twins shared out-of-frame alpha sequences, those sequences had excess low generation probability. In beta out-of-frame sequences, the excess sharing between twins was weaker. In drawing conclusions, the study used cross-sectional statistical analysis and did not follow the same donors.

The sequence was collected from a middle-aged man in good health. Sequenced input: naive T cells sorted from blood. The chain recombines TRBV7-2 with TRBJ1-4; the match to TRBD1 covers 7 bases. The CDR3 reads CASSLTGTVEKLFF. The CDR3 coding sequence is TGTGCCAGCAGCTTAACTGGGACAGTCGAAAAACTGTTTTTT.